A selection of T cell receptor beta chains follows, all from one sample in a study of OX40 agonist ivuxolimab in advanced cancers. Clones were sequenced by immunoSEQ multiplex PCR, and TCRdb holds only the in-frame ones, with some missing. The sample records tens of thousands of clones, more than 75% being singletons. The sequencing used CD4+ or CD8+ T cells sorted from blood, collected in a trial of the OX40 agonist ivuxolimab. The source is an adult with an advanced solid tumor such as melanoma, head and neck, liver or kidney cancer. Both conserved end residues are part of each CDR3.

CVSSYEGSGTDTQYF | TRBV6-6
CASSLGSVYGNTIYF | TRBV5-1
CASSPVRVGDSPLHF | TRBV18
CASNHRGRGNQPQHF | TRBV19
CASSQQGNSGYTF | TRBV5-1
CASSQTTGGYEKLFF | TRBV16
CASRARNEQFF | TRBV6-5
CASRTLGEKLFF | TRBV10-2
CASSEGQGIYGYTF | TRBV9
CASSQDLMLAGNNEQFF | TRBV14
CSVRGGAGQPQHF | TRBV29-1
CASRTGASSYEQYF | TRBV5-1
CASSPRAVNTEAFF | TRBV18
CASRTTYSTDTQYF | TRBV6-5
CASRTPKGWGTDTQYF | TRBV19
CASSQGGGQRAREAFF | TRBV4-2
CASRRQGGTGHYEQYF | TRBV5-1
CASSLQGPGELFF | TRBV2
CASNERGDTVGELFF | TRBV9
CASSSGTGGQPQHF | TRBV7-9
CASSLGSGSLHYGYTF | TRBV5-6
CASAVQGRVSTEAFF | TRBV6-5
CASSRGDEQYF | TRBV5-8
CASSLQWGDTGELFF | TRBV5-1
CASSLLGQPSNTGELFF | TRBV5-6
CSAWDTSNQPQHF | TRBV29-1
CASSFTTYTEAFF | TRBV5-1
CASSLEGGDYGYTF | TRBV7-2
CASRGQGSYEQYF | TRBV14
CASSVGSGQEPEAFF | TRBV9
CASSFSGRIAEAFF | TRBV5-1
CASSLGLGWGIMADTQYF | TRBV7-6
CASGASTDTQYF | TRBV6-6
CASSGGSGETQYF | TRBV5-1
CASSVLSGTGELFF | TRBV9
CASGHSGASYGYTF | TRBV7-9
CASRAHSTGDEQYF | TRBV6-6
CATSRSGTSGWETQYF | TRBV15
CSVEGRQGWADTQYF | TRBV29-1
CASRSYGYTF | TRBV19
CASSWGQNNEQFF | TRBV28
CASSPDGNADTQYF | TRBV18
CSVATSGSADTQYF | TRBV29-1
CASSLESVEGEAFF | TRBV5-1
CASSTRDGWNTEAFF | TRBV19
CASSTGSRVYNEQFF | TRBV7-3
CASSVRTGLTTDTQYF | TRBV6-1
CASSAQGTNTEAFF | TRBV9
CASSSGQRGEKLFF | TRBV5-8
CATSRDVSGQPQHF | TRBV15
CASSPLQGNTEAFF | TRBV18
CASSPVFPEETQYF | TRBV4-3
CASSPRQGTNEKLFF | TRBV19
CASSARTGINLETQYF | TRBV2